Below, 28 T cell receptor beta chains from the same sample are listed, as sequenced in a study of Tregs in tolerant kidney transplant recipients. Method: immunoSEQ multiplex PCR; TCRdb's copy keeps in-frame clones and lacks some. The sample lists roughly 70,000 clones, over 80% occurring once. Sequencing was done on a sample of CD4+ T cells from blood. The receptors derive from a human donor in good health.

The chain joins TRBV5-6 to TRBJ2-5; either TRBD1 or TRBD2 may fit D (6 bases each). CDR1 SGHDT and CDR2 YYEEEE come from the germline V gene. Trimming took off 2 bases at V and 4 bases at J, with 18 bases between the two ends. This CDR3 comprises 16 residues. In DNA form, the CDR3 reads TGTGCCAGCAGCTTCGTTCTAGGGGGGTTCTCAGAGACCCAGTACTTC. Translating gives CASSFVLGGFSETQYF.

The chain has TRBV2 and TRBJ2-5; 9 nucleotides agree with TRBD2. Germline CDR1 reads SNHLY; CDR2 reads FYNNEI. After removal of 0 bases from V and 5 bases from J, the junction contained 4 bases not matched to a gene. This CDR3 is built from 15 residues. CDR3 coding DNA: TGTGCCAGCAGTGAAGCGGGCGGGGGGGCCGAGACCCAGTACTTC. It is translated as CASSEAGGGAETQYF.

The chain is built from TRBV18 and TRBJ1-3; D call uncertain. V gave up 6 bases and J gave up 0 bases, with 6 bases separating them. CDR1 and CDR2 (germline): KGHSH, LQKENI. CDR3 size: 13 residues. The CDR3 here is CASSLISGNTIYF. CDR3 nucleotide sequence: TGTGCCAGCTCGCTAATCTCTGGAAACACCATATATTTT. Based on the CDR3 plus reference TRBV18 and TRBJ1-3, the full variable domain is NAGVMQNPRHLVRRRGQEARLRCSPMKGHSHVYWYRQLPEEGLKFMVYLQKENIIDESGMPKERFSAEFPKEGPSILRIQQVVRGDSAAYFCASSLISGNTIYFGEGSWLTVV.

The chain uses TRBV11-3 and TRBJ1-5, with TRBD1 as a possible D gene (5 bases). The germline V gene has CDR1 SGHNT and CDR2 YENEEA. The CDR3 runs to 15 residues. The ends were cut back, 6 bases at V and 7 bases at J, with 19 bases in the middle. CDR3 loop: CASRYRRPRYQPQHF. For the CDR3, the DNA is TGTGCCAGCAGATACAGGAGGCCACGGTACCAGCCCCAGCATTTT. The variable domain in full, with the rest retrieved from reference TRBV11-3 and TRBJ1-5, is EAGVVQSPRYKIIEKKQPVAFWCNPISGHNTLYWYLQNLGQGPELLIRYENEEAVDDSQLPKDRFSAERLKGVDSTLKIQPAELGDSAVYLCASRYRRPRYQPQHFGDGTRLSIL.

The V and J genes are TRBV18 and TRBJ2-2; D ambiguous. Germline CDR1 KGHSH, CDR2 LQKENI. V gave up 2 bases and J gave up 0 bases, with 13 bases separating them. This CDR3 spans 17 amino acids. CDR3 DNA sequence: TGTGCCAGCTCACCAAGTCCGGCAGGCCCGAACACCGGGGAGCTGTTTTTT. Translated: CASSPSPAGPNTGELFF.

The chain couples TRBV6-5 to TRBJ2-1, with 12 bases lining up with TRBD2. In germline, CDR1 is MNHEY, CDR2 SVGAGI. CDR3 size: 14 residues. The V and J ends lost 6 bases and 4 bases, in that order; junction bases with no gene match: 1. This CDR3 is CASSGLAGYNEQFF. The CDR3 nucleotides read TGTGCCAGCAGCGGACTAGCGGGGTACAATGAGCAGTTCTTC.

The chain combines TRBV28 with TRBJ1-1; D call uncertain. This CDR3 has 15 amino acids. V was clipped by 1 base and J by 1 base, with 10 bases between them. CDR1 MDHEN and CDR2 SYDVKM come from the germline V gene. The CDR3 protein is CASSLSGLQNTEAFF. Written as DNA, the CDR3 is TGTGCCAGCAGTTTATCGGGCCTACAGAACACTGAAGCTTTCTTT.

The V gene is TRBV4-1, the J gene TRBJ2-7, with D perhaps matching TRBD1 (6 bases). This CDR3 has 13 amino acids. Germline-derived CDR1 and CDR2 are MGHRA and YSYEKL. Trimming stripped 4 bases from V and 7 bases from J, with 14 bases between. Here the CDR3 DNA reads TGCGCCAGCAGCCGAACCCCAGGGGAAGAGCAGTACTTC. This codes for CASSRTPGEEQYF.

This chain uses TRBV5-1 with TRBJ2-7; D is undetermined. This CDR3 contains 13 residues. V was pared by 3 bases and J by 3 bases, with 10 bases between. The germline CDR1 and CDR2 sequences are SGHRS and YFSETQ. This CDR3 is CASSSDGFYEQYF. The CDR3, as DNA: TGCGCCAGCAGCTCGGACGGGTTCTACGAGCAGTACTTC.

This clone was recorded a few times. V gene TRBV11-3 combines with J gene TRBJ2-2; TRBD1 matches 11 bases. After removal of 5 bases from V and 5 bases from J, the junction contained 7 bases not matched to a gene. The CDR3 has 16 residues. Germline V CDR1 and CDR2: SGHNT, YENEEA. CDR3 protein: CASSPGQGGGTGELFF. The CDR3 nucleotides are TGTGCCAGCAGCCCGGGACAGGGGGGAGGGACCGGGGAGCTGTTTTTT.

The rearrangement uses TRBV27 and TRBJ1-4, with a possible D match to TRBD1 (5 bases). Per the germline V gene, CDR1 is MNHEY and CDR2 is SMNVEV (reference sequence). This CDR3 is 13 amino acids long. Trimming stripped 2 bases from V and 8 bases from J, with 9 bases between. CDR3 DNA: TGTGCCAGCAGTTTAAGAGGGACGGAAAAACTGTTTTTT. It specifies CASSLRGTEKLFF. The full variable domain, completed using reference TRBV27 and TRBJ1-4, is EAQVTQNPRYLITVTGKKLTVTCSQNMNHEYMSWYRQDPGLGLRQIYYSMNVEVTDKGDVPEGYKVSRKEKRNFPLILESPSPNQTSLYFCASSLRGTEKLFFGSGTQLSVL.

The chain has TRBV11-3 and TRBJ1-2; D is unclear. Germline assignment: CDR1 SGHNT and CDR2 YENEEA. V dropped 5 bases and J dropped 5 bases, with 15 bases sitting between them. CDR3 length: 14 amino acids. In DNA, the CDR3 is TGTGCCAGCAGCCCCATTGAGCGGGAGTATGGCTACACCTTC. Translating gives CASSPIEREYGYTF.

The V and J genes are TRBV10-3 and TRBJ1-2; the D gene is possibly TRBD1 (5 bases). Between the trimmed V and J ends, which lost 8 bases and 7 bases, there was a span of 17 bases. This CDR3 has 13 residues. In germline, CDR1 is ENHRY, CDR2 SYGVKD. The CDR3 spells CAISSIPGFGYTF. In nucleotides, the CDR3 is TGTGCCATCTCAAGCATCCCAGGGTTTGGCTACACCTTC.

The V gene is TRBV11-1, the J gene TRBJ2-5; 9 nucleotides line up with TRBD2. This CDR3 is built from 14 residues. From germline, CDR1 is SGHAT and CDR2 FQDESV (reference sequence). Losses at the gene ends were 5 bases for V and 5 bases for J; bases not matched to a gene: 6. CDR3 in DNA: TGTGCCAGCAGCCCACCGGGACTAGCCGAGACCCAGTACTTC. This sequence encodes CASSPPGLAETQYF.

The chain carries TRBV18 and TRBJ2-7; D remains ambiguous. Germline V gene lookup returns CDR1 KGHSH and CDR2 LQKENI. V was cut by 4 bases and J by 10 bases, with 14 bases left in between. The CDR3 has 12 amino acids. The CDR3 spells CASSHASEPQYF. CDR3 in DNA: TGTGCCAGCTCACATGCATCCGAGCCACAGTACTTC.

The rearrangement joins TRBV6-5 to TRBJ2-3; D is possibly TRBD1 (5 bases). Germline CDR1 MNHEY, CDR2 SVGAGI. CDR3 length: 11 residues. V was clipped by 5 bases and J by 10 bases, with 10 bases between them. The CDR3 loop is CASSNRWAQYF. CDR3 DNA sequence: TGTGCCAGCAGTAACAGGTGGGCGCAGTATTTT.

This clone was counted once. The chain links TRBV18 to TRBJ1-4, with a possible D match to TRBD1 (6 bases). Trimming took 2 bases from V and 11 from J, leaving 21 bases between them. CDR1 is KGHSH, CDR2 LQKENI, per germline. The CDR3 consists of 16 residues. CDR3 region: CASSPDRLGFNGKLFF. In DNA form, the CDR3 reads TGTGCCAGCTCACCAGACAGGCTGGGGTTTAACGGGAAACTGTTTTTT.

The chain joins TRBV7-9 to TRBJ2-3; tentatively, D is TRBD2 (6 bases). Germline assignment: CDR1 SEHNR and CDR2 FQNEAQ (reference sequence). The CDR3 has 12 residues. V lost 10 bases and J 4 bases, leaving 12 bases between the germline ends. The CDR3 spells CATTGGPDTQYF. CDR3 bases: TGTGCCACCACAGGAGGGCCAGATACGCAGTATTTT.

The V call is TRBV4-3, the J call TRBJ1-2; D is uncertain. The germline V gene encodes CDR1 LGHNA and CDR2 YSLEER. V lost 1 base and J lost 4, with 16 bases in between. This CDR3 region has 16 residues. The CDR3 bases are TGCGCCAGCAGCCAAGGGGTAGGGAGTTTGGGCTATGGCTACACCTTC. It specifies CASSQGVGSLGYGYTF.

The CDR3 reads CASSVGSGLAVETQYF. The CDR3 DNA is TGTGCCAGCAGCGTAGGGTCGGGGCTAGCGGTTGAGACCCAGTACTTC. The rearrangement links TRBV9 to TRBJ2-5, with 7 bases fitting TRBD2. The CDR3 has 16 residues. The J segment lost 5 bases and the V segment lost 0 bases, leaving 10 bases of the junction unmatched. Germline lookup yields CDR1 SGDLS and CDR2 YYNGEE.

By sample share, this clone is medium-sized. The V and J genes are TRBV7-9 and TRBJ2-7, with D hard to call. The CDR3 sequence is 12 residues long. CDR1 and CDR2 from the germline V gene are SEHNR and FQNEAQ (reference sequence). V lost 3 bases and J 3 bases, leaving 6 bases between the germline ends. DNA for the CDR3: TGTGCCAGCAGCTTCCAGAACTACGAGCAGTACTTC. Translated, it gives CASSFQNYEQYF.

V is TRBV5-6 and J is TRBJ2-5; D not certain. V was cut by 0 bases and J by 7 bases, with 4 bases left in between. The CDR3 length is 11 residues. Looked up from germline, CDR1 is SGHDT and CDR2 is YYEEEE. This chain's CDR3 is CASSLEGTQYF. CDR3 DNA: TGTGCCAGCAGCTTGGAGGGGACCCAGTACTTC.

The rearrangement links TRBV7-6 to TRBJ1-1; 7 positions agree with TRBD1. CDR3 size: 15 residues. Germline V gene lookup returns CDR1 SGHVS and CDR2 FNYEAQ. Trimming at V came to 1 base and at J to 4 bases, leaving 6 bases not matched to a gene. CDR3 sequence: CASSLGQGGGTEAFF. The CDR3 nucleotides read TGTGCCAGCAGCTTAGGACAGGGCGGAGGCACTGAAGCTTTCTTT.

The chain couples TRBV6-4 to TRBJ1-4; D call uncertain. Per the germline V gene, CDR1 is MRHNA and CDR2 is SNTAGT. V was trimmed by 5 bases and J by 13 bases, leaving 5 bases between them. The CDR3 spans 9 residues. Here the CDR3 DNA reads TGTGCCAGCAGTCTCAGACTGTTTTTT. It codes for CASSLRLFF.

The chain carries TRBV4-2 and TRBJ1-4; 8 bases line up with TRBD1. The V gene end was trimmed by 0 bases and the J gene end by 8 bases; junction bases not matched to a gene: 5. In germline, CDR1 is LGHNA, CDR2 YNFKEQ. This CDR3 region has 15 residues. The CDR3 here is CASSQEGTGGEKLFF. DNA for the CDR3: TGTGCCAGCAGCCAAGAAGGGACAGGCGGGGAAAAACTGTTTTTT.

V gene TRBV11-1 combines with J gene TRBJ2-5; D gene ambiguous. CDR1 is SGHAT, CDR2 FQDESV, per germline (reference sequence). The V end was cut by 2 bases, the J end by 4 bases, with 8 bases between. The CDR3 runs to 13 residues. CDR3 sequence (DNA): TGTGCCAGCAGCTTAACCCACCGAGAGACCCAGTACTTC. Protein sequence: CASSLTHRETQYF. The full variable domain, in which reference TRBV11-1 and TRBJ2-5 provide the parts outside the CDR3, is EAEVAQSPRYKITEKSQAVAFWCDPISGHATLYWYRQILGQGPELLVQFQDESVVDDSQLPKDRFSAERLKGVDSTLKIQPAELGDSAMYLCASSLTHRETQYFGPGTRLLVL.

The chain employs TRBV28 and TRBJ2-3, with no clear D. Deletions cut 10 bases from V and 4 bases from J, with 12 bases between. Per germline, CDR1 MDHEN and CDR2 SYDVKM. CDR3 length: 12 residues. In DNA, the CDR3 is TGTGCCACGACAACTCATCCAGATACGCAGTATTTT. It is translated as CATTTHPDTQYF.

This clone turned up a few times. This chain joins TRBV5-4 and TRBJ2-2; no clear D. V was pared by 0 bases and J by 1 base, with 7 bases between. Germline CDR1 reads SGHNT; CDR2 reads YYREEE (reference sequence). This CDR3 is 15 amino acids long. The CDR3 DNA reads as TGTGCCAGCAGCTTGGCGTCAGGGAACACCGGGGAGCTGTTTTTT. Its translation is CASSLASGNTGELFF.